This TCR beta chain was recorded in a study of cytomegalovirus exposure and HLA in healthy donors. PCR was performed using 60 Vbeta and 13 Jbeta primers. This table comes from immunoSEQ multiplex PCR, and its TCRdb copy is limited to in-frame clones, with some not included. Of 90,000 to 120,000 clones detected, roughly 70% appear once; the ten largest clones hold less than 15%. Among the donors, all were healthy bone marrow donors. V was trimmed by 2 bases and J by 0 bases, leaving 4 bases between them. This CDR3 is 13 amino acids long. Material: PBMCs. The clonotype originates from a woman between 35 and 50 years old in good health and CMV-seropositive. V and J are TRBV23-1 and TRBJ1-1; D call uncertain. TRBV23-1 counts as an open reading frame of uncertain function. The CDR3 DNA reads as TGCGCCAGCAGTCAACCTTTGAACACTGAAGCTTTCTTT. Translation: CASSQPLNTEAFF.